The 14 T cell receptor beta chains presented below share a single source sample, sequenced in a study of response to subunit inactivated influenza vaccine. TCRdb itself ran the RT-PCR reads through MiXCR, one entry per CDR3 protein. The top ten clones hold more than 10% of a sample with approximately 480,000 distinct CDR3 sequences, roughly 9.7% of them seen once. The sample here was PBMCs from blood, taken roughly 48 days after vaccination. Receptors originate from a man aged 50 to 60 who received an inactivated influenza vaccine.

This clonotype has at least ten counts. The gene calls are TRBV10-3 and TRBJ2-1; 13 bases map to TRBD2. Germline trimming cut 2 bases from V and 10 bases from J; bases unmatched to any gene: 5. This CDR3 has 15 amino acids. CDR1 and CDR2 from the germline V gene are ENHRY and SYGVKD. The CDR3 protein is CAISEGLAGVWEQFF. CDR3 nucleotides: TGTGCCATCAGTGAGGGACTAGCGGGAGTATGGGAGCAGTTCTTC.

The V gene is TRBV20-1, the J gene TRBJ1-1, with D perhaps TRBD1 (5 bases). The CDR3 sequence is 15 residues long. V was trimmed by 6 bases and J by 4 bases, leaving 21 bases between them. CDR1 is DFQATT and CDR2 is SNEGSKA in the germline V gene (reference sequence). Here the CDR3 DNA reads TGCAGTGCCAACCCAGGGCGCCCGGTGGGCACTGAAGCTTTCTTT. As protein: CSANPGRPVGTEAFF.

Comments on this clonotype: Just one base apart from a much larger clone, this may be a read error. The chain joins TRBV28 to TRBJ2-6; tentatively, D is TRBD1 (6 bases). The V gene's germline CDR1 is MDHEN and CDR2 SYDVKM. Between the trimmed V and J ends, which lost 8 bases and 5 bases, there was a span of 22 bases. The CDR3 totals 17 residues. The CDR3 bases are TGTGCCAGCTCCCACAGGGTGGGGTTGTCTCGGGCCAACGTCCTGACTTTC. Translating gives CASSHRVGLSRANVLTF.

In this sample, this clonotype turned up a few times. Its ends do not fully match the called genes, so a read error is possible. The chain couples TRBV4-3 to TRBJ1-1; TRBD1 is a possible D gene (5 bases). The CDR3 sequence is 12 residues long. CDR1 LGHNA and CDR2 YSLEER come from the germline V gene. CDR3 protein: CASSHGTDWVIF. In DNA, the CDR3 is TGCGCCAGCAGCCACGGGACGGACTGGGTGATCTTT.

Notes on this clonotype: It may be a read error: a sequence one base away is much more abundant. Here the CDR3 reads CASSVGQGGGNEQFF. The CDR3 DNA follows: TGTGCCAGCAGCGTGGGACAGGGAGGAGGCAATGAGCAGTTCTTC. V usage is TRBV7-8 and J usage is TRBJ2-1, with 9 bases lining up with TRBD1. In germline, CDR1 is SGHVS, CDR2 FQNEAQ. This CDR3 contains 15 residues. Trimming took 5 bases from V and 6 from J; bases not matched to a gene: 8.

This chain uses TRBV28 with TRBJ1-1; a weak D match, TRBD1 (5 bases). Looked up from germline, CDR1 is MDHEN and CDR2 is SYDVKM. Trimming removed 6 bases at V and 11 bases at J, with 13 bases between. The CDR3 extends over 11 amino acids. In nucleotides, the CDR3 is TGTGCCAGCAGCAGGGACCTGCTCGCTTTCTTT. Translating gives CASSRDLLAFF.

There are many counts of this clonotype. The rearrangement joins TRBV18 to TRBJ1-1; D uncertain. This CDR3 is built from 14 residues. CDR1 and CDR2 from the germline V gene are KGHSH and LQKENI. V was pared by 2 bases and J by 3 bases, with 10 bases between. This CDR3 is CASSPGLADTEAFF. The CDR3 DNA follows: TGTGCCAGCTCACCAGGTTTGGCAGACACTGAAGCTTTCTTT.

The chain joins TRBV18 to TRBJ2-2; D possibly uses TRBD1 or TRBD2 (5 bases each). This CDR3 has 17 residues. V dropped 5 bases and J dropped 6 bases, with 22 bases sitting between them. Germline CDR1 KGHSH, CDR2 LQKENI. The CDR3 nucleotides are TGTGCCAGCTCATCAAGGACGGGGTCAGGGAGACCCGGGGAGCTGTTTTTT. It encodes CASSSRTGSGRPGELFF.

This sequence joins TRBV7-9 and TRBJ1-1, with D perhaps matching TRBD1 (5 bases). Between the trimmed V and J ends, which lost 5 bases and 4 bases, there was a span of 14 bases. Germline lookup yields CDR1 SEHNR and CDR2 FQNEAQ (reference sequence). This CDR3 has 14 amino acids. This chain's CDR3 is CASSPRDGGTEAFF. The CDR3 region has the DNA TGTGCCAGCAGCCCCAGGGACGGGGGCACTGAAGCTTTCTTT.

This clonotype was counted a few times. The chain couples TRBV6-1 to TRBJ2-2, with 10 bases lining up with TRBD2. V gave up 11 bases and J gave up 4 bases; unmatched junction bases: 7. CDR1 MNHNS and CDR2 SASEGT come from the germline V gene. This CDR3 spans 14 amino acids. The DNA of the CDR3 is TGTGCCTGCCAGCGGGGGGGCGGCACCGGGGAGCTGTTTTTT. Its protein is CACQRGGGTGELFF.

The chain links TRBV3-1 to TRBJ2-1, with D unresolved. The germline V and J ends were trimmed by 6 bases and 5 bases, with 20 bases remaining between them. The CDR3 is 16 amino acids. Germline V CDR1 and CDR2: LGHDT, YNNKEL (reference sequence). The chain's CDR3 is CASRQIGRNLDNEQFF. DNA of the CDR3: TGTGCCAGCAGACAAATCGGGCGTAACCTGGACAATGAGCAGTTCTTC.

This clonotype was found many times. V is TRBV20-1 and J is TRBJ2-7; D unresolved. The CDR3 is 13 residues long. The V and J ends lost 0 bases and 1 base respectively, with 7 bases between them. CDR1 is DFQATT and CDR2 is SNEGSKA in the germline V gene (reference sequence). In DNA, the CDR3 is TGCAGTGCTAGAGATCCCCCATCCTACGAGCAGTACTTC. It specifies CSARDPPSYEQYF.

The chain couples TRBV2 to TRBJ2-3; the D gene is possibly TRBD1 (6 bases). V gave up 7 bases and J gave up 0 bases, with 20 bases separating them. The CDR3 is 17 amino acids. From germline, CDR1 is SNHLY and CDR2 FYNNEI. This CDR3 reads CASNPPLGAPSTDTQYF. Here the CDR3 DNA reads TGTGCCAGCAACCCTCCCTTGGGGGCGCCGAGCACAGATACGCAGTATTTT.

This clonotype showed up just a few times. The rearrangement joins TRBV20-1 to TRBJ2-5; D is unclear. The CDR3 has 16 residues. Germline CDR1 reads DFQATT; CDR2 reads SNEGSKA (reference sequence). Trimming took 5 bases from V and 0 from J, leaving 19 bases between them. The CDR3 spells CSASGASGAHQETQYF. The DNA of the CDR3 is TGCAGTGCTTCTGGAGCGTCGGGCGCCCACCAAGAGACCCAGTACTTC.